Below, one TCR beta chain is given with its context. The entry originates in a study of blood T cell repertoires in COVID-19. As for the study in general: The United States, Italy and Spain supplied acute and convalescent COVID-19 samples. Sources were T cells, B-cell-depleted T cells, or PBMCs; the material itself was cDNA or gDNA.

V trimming: 6 bases; J trimming: 7 bases; junction bases outside the gene matches: 8. Germline-derived CDR1 and CDR2 are MNHEY and SVGAGI. The CDR3 covers 13 residues. Source study methods: Amplified reference gene primers provided the basis for estimating nucleated cell counts. Only in-frame clones appear in the TCRdb table, and some are missing; sequencing was by immunoSEQ multiplex PCR. That table supplies the V and J calls and clone size; D and trimming were determined from the DNA. The sample contains about 280,000 clones, approximately 83% of which appear only once. The gene calls are TRBV6-5 and TRBJ1-1, with 7 bases fitting TRBD1. The source material was peripheral blood. The TCR originated in a woman aged 25-40 years who had recovered from COVID-19. The CDR3 is CASSFSGGGEAFF. As DNA, the CDR3 is TGTGCCAGCAGCTTCTCAGGGGGAGGTGAAGCTTTCTTT.